Below, one T cell receptor beta chain is given with its context. Its antigen is unknown. Looked up from germline, CDR1 is SGHVS and CDR2 is FNYEAQ. The CDR3 has 14 amino acids. J was trimmed by 9 bases and V by 5 bases; bases with no gene match: 10. Sequencing used immunoSEQ multiplex PCR; TCRdb keeps in-frame clones, though not all of them. The sample has more than 85,000 clones, around 80% seen once. This entry belongs to a study of Ad26.COV2.S vaccination and SARS-CoV-2 variants. Regarding the study as a whole: Total responses of T cells may have been underestimated by the analyses of TCR breadth and depth.

This chain links TRBV7-6 with TRBJ2-1, with 7 bases lining up with TRBD2. This material consisted of peripheral blood, taken after recovery from COVID-19. The TCR comes from a human donor who had recovered from COVID-19. CDR3 bases: TGTGCCAGCAGCCCCCCGGGAGGAGGGGTTGAGCAGTTCTTC. Protein sequence: CASSPPGGGVEQFF.